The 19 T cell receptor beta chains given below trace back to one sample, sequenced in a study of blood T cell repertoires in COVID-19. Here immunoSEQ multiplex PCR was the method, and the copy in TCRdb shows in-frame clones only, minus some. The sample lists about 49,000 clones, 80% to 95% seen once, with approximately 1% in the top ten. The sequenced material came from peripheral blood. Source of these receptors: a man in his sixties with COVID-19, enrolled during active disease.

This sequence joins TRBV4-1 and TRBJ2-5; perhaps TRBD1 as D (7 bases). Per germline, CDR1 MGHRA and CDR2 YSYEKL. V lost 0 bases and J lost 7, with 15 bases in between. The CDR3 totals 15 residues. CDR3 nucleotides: TGCGCCAGCAGCCAAGAACAGGGGTGGGGAGGGACCCAGTACTTC. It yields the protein CASSQEQGWGGTQYF.

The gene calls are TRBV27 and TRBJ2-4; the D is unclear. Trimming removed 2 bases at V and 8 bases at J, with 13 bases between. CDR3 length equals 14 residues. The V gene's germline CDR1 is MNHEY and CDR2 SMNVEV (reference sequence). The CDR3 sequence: CASSLRSRRDIQYF. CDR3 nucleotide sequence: TGTGCCAGCAGTTTAAGGAGTCGCCGAGACATTCAGTACTTC.

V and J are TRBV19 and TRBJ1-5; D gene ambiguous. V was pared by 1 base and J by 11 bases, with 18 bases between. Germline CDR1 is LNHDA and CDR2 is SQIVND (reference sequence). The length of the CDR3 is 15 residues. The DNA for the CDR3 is TGTGCCAGTAGTATAGTAGATCCTCCCGCTGAGTCCCAGCATTTT. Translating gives CASSIVDPPAESQHF.

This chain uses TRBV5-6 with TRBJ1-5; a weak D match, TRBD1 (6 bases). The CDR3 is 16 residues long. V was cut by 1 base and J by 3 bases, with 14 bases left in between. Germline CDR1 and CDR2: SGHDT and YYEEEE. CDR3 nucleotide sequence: TGTGCCAGCAGCTTGTCGGCACAGGGAAACAATCAGCCCCAGCATTTT. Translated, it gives CASSLSAQGNNQPQHF.

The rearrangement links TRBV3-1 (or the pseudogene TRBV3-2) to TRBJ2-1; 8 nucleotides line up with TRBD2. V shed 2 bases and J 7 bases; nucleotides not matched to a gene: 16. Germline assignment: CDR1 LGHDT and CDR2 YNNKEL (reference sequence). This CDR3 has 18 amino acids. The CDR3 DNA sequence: TGTGCCAGCAGCCAACGGGGGGGCGGGAGCCCGAAAAAGAATGAGCAGTTCTTC. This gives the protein CASSQRGGGSPKKNEQFF.

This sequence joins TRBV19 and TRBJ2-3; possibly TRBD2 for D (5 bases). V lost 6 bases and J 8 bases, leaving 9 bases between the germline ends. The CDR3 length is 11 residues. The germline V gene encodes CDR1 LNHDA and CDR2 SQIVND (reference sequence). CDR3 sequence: CASSTAGTQYF. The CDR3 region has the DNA TGTGCCAGTAGCACCGCGGGTACGCAGTATTTT.

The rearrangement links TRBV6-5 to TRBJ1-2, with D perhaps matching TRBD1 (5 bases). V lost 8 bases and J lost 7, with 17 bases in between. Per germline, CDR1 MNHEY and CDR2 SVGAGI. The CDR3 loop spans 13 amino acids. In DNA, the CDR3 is TGTGCCAGCCACCTGACCGCCGGGGGTGGCTACACCTTC. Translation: CASHLTAGGGYTF.

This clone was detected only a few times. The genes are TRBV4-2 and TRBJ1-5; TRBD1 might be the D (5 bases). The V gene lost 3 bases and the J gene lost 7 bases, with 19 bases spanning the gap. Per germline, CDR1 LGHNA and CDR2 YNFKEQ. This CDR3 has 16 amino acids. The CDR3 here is CASSQDPGLSWQPQHF. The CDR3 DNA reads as TGTGCCAGCAGCCAGGACCCGGGACTTTCCTGGCAGCCCCAGCATTTT.

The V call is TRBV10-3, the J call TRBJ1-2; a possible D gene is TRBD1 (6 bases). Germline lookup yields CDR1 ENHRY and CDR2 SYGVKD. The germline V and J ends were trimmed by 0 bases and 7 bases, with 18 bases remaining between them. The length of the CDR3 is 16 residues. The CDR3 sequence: CAISESKGTPARGYTF. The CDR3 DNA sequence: TGTGCCATCAGTGAGTCCAAGGGGACACCAGCGCGTGGCTACACCTTC.

Here the CDR3 DNA reads TGTGCCAGGCGGGGGGAAGGGCTCCTCCGGGAATACTTC. Its translation is CARRGEGLLREYF. The V and J genes are TRBV21-1 and TRBJ2-7; the D call in the table, TRBD2, was not verified against the DNA. TRBV21-1 is classified as a pseudogene. The CDR3 runs 13 residues.

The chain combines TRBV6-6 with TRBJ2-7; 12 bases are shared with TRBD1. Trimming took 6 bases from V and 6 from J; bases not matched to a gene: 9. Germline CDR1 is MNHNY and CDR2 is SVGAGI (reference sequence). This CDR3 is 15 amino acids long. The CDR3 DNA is TGTGCCAGCAGGGTAGGGGGACAGGGGGCCGGCGAGCAGTACTTC. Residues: CASRVGGQGAGEQYF.

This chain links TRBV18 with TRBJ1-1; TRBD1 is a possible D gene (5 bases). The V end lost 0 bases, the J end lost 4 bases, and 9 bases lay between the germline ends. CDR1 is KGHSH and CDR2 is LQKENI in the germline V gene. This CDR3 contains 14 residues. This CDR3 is CASSPPGGATEAFF. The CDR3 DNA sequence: TGTGCCAGCTCACCACCGGGGGGTGCCACTGAAGCTTTCTTT.

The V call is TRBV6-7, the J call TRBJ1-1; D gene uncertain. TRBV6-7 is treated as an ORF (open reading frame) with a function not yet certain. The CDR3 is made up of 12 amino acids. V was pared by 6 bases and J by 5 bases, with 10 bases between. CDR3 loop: CASRAVDTEAFF. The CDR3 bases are TGTGCCAGCAGGGCAGTCGATACTGAAGCTTTCTTT.

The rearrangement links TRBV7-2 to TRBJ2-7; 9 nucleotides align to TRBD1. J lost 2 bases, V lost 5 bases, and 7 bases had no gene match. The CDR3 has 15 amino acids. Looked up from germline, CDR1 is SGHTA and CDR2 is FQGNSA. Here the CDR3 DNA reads TGTGCCAGCAGCGAGGGGACAGGGCCGACCTACGAGCAGTACTTC. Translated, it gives CASSEGTGPTYEQYF.

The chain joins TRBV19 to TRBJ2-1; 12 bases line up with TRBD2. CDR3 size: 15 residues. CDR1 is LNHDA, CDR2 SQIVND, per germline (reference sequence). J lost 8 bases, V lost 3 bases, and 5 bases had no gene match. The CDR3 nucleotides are TGTGCCAGTAGTATCCTGTCTAGCGGGAGGGATGAGCAGTTCTTC. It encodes CASSILSSGRDEQFF.

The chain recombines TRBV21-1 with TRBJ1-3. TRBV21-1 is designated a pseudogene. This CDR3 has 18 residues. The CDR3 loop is CASSRGGGPGRVGNTIYF. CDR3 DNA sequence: TGTGCCAGCAGCAGGGGAGGTGGCCCAGGGCGGGTTGGAAACACCATATATTTT.

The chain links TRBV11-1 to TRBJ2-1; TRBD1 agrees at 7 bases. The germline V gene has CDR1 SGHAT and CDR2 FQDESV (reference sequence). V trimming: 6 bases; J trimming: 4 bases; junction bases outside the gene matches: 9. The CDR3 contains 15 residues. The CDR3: CASRRDRLKYNEQFF. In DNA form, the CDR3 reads TGTGCCAGCAGAAGGGACAGACTAAAATACAATGAGCAGTTCTTC.

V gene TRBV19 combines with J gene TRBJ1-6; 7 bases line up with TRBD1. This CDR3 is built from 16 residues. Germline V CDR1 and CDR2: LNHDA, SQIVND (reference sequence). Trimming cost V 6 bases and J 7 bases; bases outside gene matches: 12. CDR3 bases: TGTGCCAGTAGCAGGGGGTGGAAAGGGGGAAATTCACCCCTCCACTTT. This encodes CASSRGWKGGNSPLHF.

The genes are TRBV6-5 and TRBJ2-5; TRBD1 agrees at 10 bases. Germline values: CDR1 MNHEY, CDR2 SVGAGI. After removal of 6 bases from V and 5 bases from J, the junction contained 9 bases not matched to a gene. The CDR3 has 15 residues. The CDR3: CASRPDRGLGETQYF. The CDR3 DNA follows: TGTGCCAGCAGACCCGACAGGGGGCTCGGGGAGACCCAGTACTTC.